This T cell receptor beta chain was identified during a study of T-cell reconstitution after alpha-beta-depleted transplantation in children (dated by TCRdb to about 2016). For the wider study: The study quantitatively tracked T-cell immune reconstitution after TCRalphabeta/CD19-depleted allogeneic hematopoietic cell transplantation in children using TCR repertoire profiling.

What the study reported, not specific to this receptor: The apparently early recovery of alphabetaT-cell counts about two months after transplant reportedly depended on only several hundred rapidly expanded clones that came from non-depleted graft cells. In some patients, the high TCRbeta diversity seen at day 60 was put down to recipient T cells and intrathymic progenitors that had survived conditioning. The frequencies of hyperexpanded clones fell over the following months, and after one year, T-cell counts and TCRbeta diversity were mostly attributed to newly produced T cells.

Relative to germline, V is 1 base shorter and J is 4 bases shorter, with 9 bases between their ends. The CDR3 runs 14 residues from the cysteine to the phenylalanine. Here the CDR3 DNA is all that survives: 42 bases in frame from base 1. CDR1 SNHLY and CDR2 FYNNEI are derived from the germline V gene. This clonotype was observed many times. What antigen it recognizes has not been identified. No base-level quality is on record; no much larger clone is a single base apart. The treatment or condition tag for this specimen amounts to: allogeneic hematopoietic cell transplantation with graft depleted of TCRalphabeta T cells and CD19 B cells. The children who served as transplant recipients had been given grafts of TCRalphabeta/CD19-depleted allogeneic hematopoietic cells. Libraries were prepared through PCR. The data were produced on an Illumina HiSeq 2500. Molecular barcoding was employed in the preparation of TCR libraries, with unique molecular identifiers being used to normalize TCRbeta repertoire quantification. TCRdb reran the public reads through fastp at Q25 and MiXCR, keeping productive beta chains. Identical CDR3 protein sequences are pooled into one entry, listed with their most common genes and DNA. Here the sample has fewer than 500,000 distinct CDR3 sequences; approximately 41% occur a single time. 27% of the sample rests with the top ten.

Specimen: PBMCs, collected before TCRalphabeta/CD19-depleted stem cell transplant. The sequence was obtained from a girl aged 2 to 10 with aplastic anemia, due to receive a stem cell transplant. The chain is encoded by TRBV2 joined to TRBJ2-3; tentative D gene TRBD2, with 6 bases matching. The CDR3 has the sequence CASSEGREPDTQYF. The nucleotide sequence reads TGTGCCAGCAGTGAAGGGCGGGAACCAGATACGCAGTATTTT.